This record covers a single T cell receptor beta chain. Its antigen is unknown. The CDR3 length is 12 residues. Germline V gene sequence: CDR1 DFQATT, CDR2 SNEGSKA (reference sequence). V lost 0 bases to trimming and J lost 6 bases, with 7 bases between them. Unique molecular identifiers featured in each of the TCR beta cDNA libraries. The source material, 1 to 10 million T cells, gave rise to about 490,000 cDNA molecules. Each CDR3 protein gets one entry after TCRdb re-called the PCR reads with MiXCR. The data hold approximately 730,000 distinct CDR3 sequences, with roughly 46% observed a single time. The data stem from a study of post-analysis software for immune sequencing data. About the study: The cohort encompassed relapsing-remitting, secondary progressive and progressive-relapsing multiple sclerosis disease courses. Points from the study as a whole: Controls had significantly higher normalized Chao1 diversity than multiple sclerosis patients. Five or six TRBV segments, including TRBV5-6, TRBV5-1 and TRBV20-1, were more frequent in patients than controls. Under F measure analysis, samples from one preparation batch co-clustered strongly.

V usage is TRBV20-1 and J usage is TRBJ2-3; no clear D. The TCR was taken from a girl under 18 with multiple sclerosis. Sequencing used blood. The DNA of the CDR3 is TGCAGTGCTAGAGATGCCCGTGATACGCAGTATTTT. As protein: CSARDARDTQYF.